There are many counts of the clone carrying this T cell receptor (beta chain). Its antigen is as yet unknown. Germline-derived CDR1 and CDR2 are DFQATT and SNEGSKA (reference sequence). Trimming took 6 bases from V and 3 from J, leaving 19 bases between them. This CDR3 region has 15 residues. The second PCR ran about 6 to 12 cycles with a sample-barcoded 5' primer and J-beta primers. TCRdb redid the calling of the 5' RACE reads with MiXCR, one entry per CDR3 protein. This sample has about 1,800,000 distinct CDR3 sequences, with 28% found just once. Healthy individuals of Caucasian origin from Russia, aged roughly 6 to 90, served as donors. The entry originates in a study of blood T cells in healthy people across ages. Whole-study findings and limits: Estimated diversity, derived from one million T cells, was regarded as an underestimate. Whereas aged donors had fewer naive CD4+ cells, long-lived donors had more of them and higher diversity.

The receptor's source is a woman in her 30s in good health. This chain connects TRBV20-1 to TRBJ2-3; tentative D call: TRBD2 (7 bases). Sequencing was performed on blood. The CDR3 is CSARGGDPLTDTQYF. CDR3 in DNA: TGCAGTGCCCGAGGGGGGGACCCCTTGACAGATACGCAGTATTTT.